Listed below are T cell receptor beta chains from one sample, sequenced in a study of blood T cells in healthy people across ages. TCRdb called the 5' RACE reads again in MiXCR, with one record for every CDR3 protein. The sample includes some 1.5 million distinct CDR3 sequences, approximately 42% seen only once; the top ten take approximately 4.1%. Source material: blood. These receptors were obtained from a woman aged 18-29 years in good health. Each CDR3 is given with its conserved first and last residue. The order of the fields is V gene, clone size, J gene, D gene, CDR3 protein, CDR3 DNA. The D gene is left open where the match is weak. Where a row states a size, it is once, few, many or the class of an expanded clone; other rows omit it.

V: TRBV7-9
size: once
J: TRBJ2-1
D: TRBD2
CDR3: CASNILAGGLNNEQFF
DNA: TGTGCCAGCAACATTTTAGCGGGGGGACTTAACAATGAGCAGTTCTTC

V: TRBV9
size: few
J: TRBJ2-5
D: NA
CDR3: CASSVEPAGIQETQYF
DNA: TGTGCCAGCAGCGTAGAACCCGCAGGGATTCAAGAGACCCAGTACTTC

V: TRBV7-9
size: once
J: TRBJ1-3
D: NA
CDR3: CASSPHPTPNSGNTIYF
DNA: TGTGCCAGCAGCCCCCATCCAACACCAAACTCTGGAAACACCATATATTTT

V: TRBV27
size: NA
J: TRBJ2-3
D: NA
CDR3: CASSFRFGDTQYF
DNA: TGTGCCAGCAGTTTTCGCTTTGGAGATACGCAGTATTTT

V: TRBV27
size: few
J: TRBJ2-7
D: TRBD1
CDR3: CASSLSRTGNHEQYF
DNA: TGTGCCAGCAGTTTATCGAGGACAGGGAACCACGAGCAGTACTTC

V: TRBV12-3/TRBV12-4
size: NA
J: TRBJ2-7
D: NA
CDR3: CASTPSRTNEQYF
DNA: TGTGCCAGCACTCCTTCCAGGACCAATGAGCAGTACTTC

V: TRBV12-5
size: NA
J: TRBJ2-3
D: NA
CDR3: CASGVIQGTDTQYF
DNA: TGTGCTAGTGGTGTGATCCAGGGCACAGATACGCAGTATTTT

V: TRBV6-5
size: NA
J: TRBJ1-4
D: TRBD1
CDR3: CASRGTGAGNEKLFF
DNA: TGTGCCAGCAGGGGGACAGGGGCTGGTAATGAAAAACTGTTTTTT

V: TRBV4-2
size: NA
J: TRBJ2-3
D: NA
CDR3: CASSHGDSLGDTQYF
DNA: TGTGCCAGCAGCCATGGTGACAGTTTAGGAGATACGCAGTATTTT

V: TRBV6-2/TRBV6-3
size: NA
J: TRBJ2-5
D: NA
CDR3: CASRAGWNRVLLNNEQYF
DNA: TGTGCCAGCAGAGCGGGTTGGAATAGGGTCCTTCTCAACAATGAGCAGTACTTC

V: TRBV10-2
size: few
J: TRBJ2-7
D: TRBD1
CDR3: CASSAPDREYEQYF
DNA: TGCGCCAGCAGTGCCCCGGACAGGGAGTACGAGCAGTACTTC

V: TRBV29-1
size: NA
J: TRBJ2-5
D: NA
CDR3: CSCLGRFTQETQYF
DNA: TGCAGCTGTCTAGGGAGATTCACCCAAGAGACCCAGTACTTC

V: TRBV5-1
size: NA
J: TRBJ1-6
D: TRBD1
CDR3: CASSLLDRPYNSPLHF
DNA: TGCGCCAGCAGCTTGTTGGACAGGCCATATAATTCACCCCTCCACTTT

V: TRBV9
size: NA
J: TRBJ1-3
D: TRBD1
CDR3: CASSGRQGSGNTIYF
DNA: TGTGCCAGCAGCGGACGACAGGGCTCTGGAAACACCATATATTTT

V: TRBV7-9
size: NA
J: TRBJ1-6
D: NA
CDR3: CASQAGAYNSPLHF
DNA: TGTGCCAGCCAGGCGGGGGCCTACAATTCACCCCTCCACTTT

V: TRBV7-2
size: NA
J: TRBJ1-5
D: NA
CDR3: CASSRTQSAEPQHF
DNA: TGTGCCAGCAGCCGGACACAGAGCGCAGAGCCCCAGCATTTT

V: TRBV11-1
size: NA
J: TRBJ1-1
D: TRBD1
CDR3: CASSSGQGRDEAFF
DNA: TGTGCCAGCAGCTCAGGACAGGGGAGGGATGAAGCTTTCTTT

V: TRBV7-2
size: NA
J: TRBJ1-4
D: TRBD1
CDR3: CASSSGSNRGRNEKLFF
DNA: TGTGCCAGCAGCTCGGGCTCTAACAGGGGAAGGAATGAAAAACTGTTTTTT

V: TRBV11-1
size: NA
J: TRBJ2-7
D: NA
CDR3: CASSLEGSLSYEQYF
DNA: TGTGCCAGCAGCTTAGAGGGGTCCCTCTCCTACGAGCAGTACTTC

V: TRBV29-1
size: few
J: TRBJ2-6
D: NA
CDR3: CSVEGGRFSGANVLTF
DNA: TGCAGCGTTGAAGGAGGGAGATTCTCTGGGGCCAACGTCCTGACTTTC

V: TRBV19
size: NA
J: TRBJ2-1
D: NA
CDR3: CASSIGGAGYNEQFF
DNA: TGTGCCAGTAGTATCGGCGGAGCAGGGTACAATGAGCAGTTCTTC

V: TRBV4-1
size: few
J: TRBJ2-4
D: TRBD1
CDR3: CASSQGVGQGAVNVAKNIQYF
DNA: TGCGCCAGCAGCCAAGGTGTGGGACAGGGGGCTGTGAACGTAGCCAAAAACATTCAGTACTTC

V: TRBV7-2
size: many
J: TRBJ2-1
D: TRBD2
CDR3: CASSSLSGVIGNEQFF
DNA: TGTGCCAGCAGCTCCCTGAGCGGGGTGATAGGGAATGAGCAGTTCTTC

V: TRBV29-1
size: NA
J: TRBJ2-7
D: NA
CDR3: CSVGTGTSYNEQYF
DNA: TGCAGCGTTGGGACCGGGACGTCTTACAATGAGCAGTACTTC

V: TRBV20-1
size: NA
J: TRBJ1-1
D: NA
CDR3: CSARDLKGVHTEAFF
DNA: TGCAGTGCTAGAGATCTAAAGGGTGTACACACTGAAGCTTTCTTT

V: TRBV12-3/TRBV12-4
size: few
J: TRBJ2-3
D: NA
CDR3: CASSFSPGGTDTQYF
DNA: TGTGCCAGCAGTTTTTCCCCGGGGGGCACAGATACGCAGTATTTT

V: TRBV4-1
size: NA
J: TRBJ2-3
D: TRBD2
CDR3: CASGQVNSGGTDTQYF
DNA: TGCGCCAGCGGCCAAGTGAATAGCGGGGGCACAGATACGCAGTATTTT

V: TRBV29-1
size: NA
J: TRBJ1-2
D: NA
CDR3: CSLKTEGYGYTF
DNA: TGCAGCTTAAAGACAGAGGGCTATGGCTACACCTTC

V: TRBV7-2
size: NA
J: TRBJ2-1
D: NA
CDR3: CASSLRWGQRFYNEQFF
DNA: TGTGCCAGCAGCTTACGATGGGGACAAAGATTTTACAATGAGCAGTTCTTC

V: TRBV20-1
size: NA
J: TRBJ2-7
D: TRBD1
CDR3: CSAADRGSYNEQYF
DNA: TGCAGTGCTGCCGACAGGGGCTCCTACAATGAGCAGTACTTC

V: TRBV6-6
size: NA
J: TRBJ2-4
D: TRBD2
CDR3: CASSYSSGALIEQYF
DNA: TGTGCCAGCAGTTACTCTAGCGGGGCCTTAATAGAGCAGTACTTC

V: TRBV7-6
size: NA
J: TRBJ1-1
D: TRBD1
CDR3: CASSKGGYGDTEAFF
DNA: TGTGCCAGCAGCAAAGGGGGCTATGGGGATACTGAAGCTTTCTTT

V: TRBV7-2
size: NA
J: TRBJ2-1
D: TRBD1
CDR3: CASSLVGTDSYNEQFF
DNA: TGTGCCAGCAGCTTAGTAGGGACAGACTCCTACAATGAGCAGTTCTTC

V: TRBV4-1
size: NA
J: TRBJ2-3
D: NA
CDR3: CASSHHYDTQYF
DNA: TGCGCCAGCAGCCATCACTACGATACGCAGTATTTT

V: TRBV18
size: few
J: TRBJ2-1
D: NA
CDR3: CASSPTLANEQFF
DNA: TGTGCCAGCTCACCTACCCTAGCTAATGAGCAGTTCTTC

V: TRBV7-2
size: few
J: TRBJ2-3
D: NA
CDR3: CASSSRLDPDTQYF
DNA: TGTGCCAGCAGCTCTCGACTAGACCCAGATACGCAGTATTTT

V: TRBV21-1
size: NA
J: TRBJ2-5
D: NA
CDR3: CASSTTWTVGQIRGTQYF
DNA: TGTGCCAGCAGCACAACTTGGACAGTTGGACAGATTAGGGGGACCCAGTACTTC

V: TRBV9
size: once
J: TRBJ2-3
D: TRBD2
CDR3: CASSVALADSTDTQYF
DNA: TGTGCCAGCAGCGTAGCGCTAGCGGATAGCACAGATACGCAGTATTTT

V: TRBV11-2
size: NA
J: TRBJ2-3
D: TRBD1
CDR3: CASSQRDRGGTDTQYF
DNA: TGTGCCAGCAGCCAAAGGGACAGGGGAGGCACAGATACGCAGTATTTT

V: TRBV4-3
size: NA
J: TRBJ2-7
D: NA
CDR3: CASSQGSRGSHEQYF
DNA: TGCGCCAGCAGCCAAGGTTCCCGGGGCTCCCACGAGCAGTACTTC

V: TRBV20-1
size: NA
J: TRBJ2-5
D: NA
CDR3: CSAPKRKRSYNEQYF
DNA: TGCAGTGCCCCAAAGCGGAAGAGGTCCTACAATGAGCAGTACTTC

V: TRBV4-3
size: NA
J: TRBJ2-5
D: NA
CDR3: CASSQDSSDYYATQYF
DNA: TGCGCCAGCAGCCAAGATTCGTCGGACTATTACGCGACCCAGTACTTC

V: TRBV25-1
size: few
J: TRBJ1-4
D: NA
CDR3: CASSATLGQENEKLFF
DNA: TGTGCCAGCAGTGCCACATTGGGACAAGAGAATGAAAAACTGTTTTTT

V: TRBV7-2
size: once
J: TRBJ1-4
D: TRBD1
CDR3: CASSPRQGDEKLFF
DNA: TGTGCCAGCAGCCCAAGACAGGGGGATGAAAAACTGTTTTTT

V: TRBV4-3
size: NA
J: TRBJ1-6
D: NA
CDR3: CASSQEVTLPLHF
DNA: TGCGCCAGCAGCCAAGAGGTCACACTACCCCTCCACTTT